The 2 T cell receptor beta chains given below trace back to one sample, sequenced in a study of PD-L1 blockade in urothelial cancer. Clones were sequenced by immunoSEQ multiplex PCR, and TCRdb holds only the in-frame ones, with some missing. Of 100,000 to 150,000 clones in the sample, roughly 82% were seen once. Time point specified: peripheral blood 6 weeks after treatment start. Source: PBMCs, taken around atezolizumab (anti-PD-L1) treatment. Receptor source: a man over 45 with urothelial cancer.

CDR3 amino acids: CASSLTLDNEQFF. The CDR3 nucleotides read TGTGCCAGCAGCTTAACCTTAGACAATGAGCAGTTCTTC. The chain employs TRBV7-3 and TRBJ2-1; D remains ambiguous. V lost 0 bases and J lost 5, with 5 bases in between. Germline V gene lookup returns CDR1 SGHTA and CDR2 FQGTGA. CDR3 length equals 13 residues.

The V gene is TRBV4-1, the J gene TRBJ1-6; D is unclear. Germline loops: CDR1 MGHRA, CDR2 YSYEKL. Trimming shortened V by 0 bases and J by 6 bases, and 9 bases separated the two germline ends. This CDR3 is 15 amino acids long. The CDR3 spells CASSQDGGINSPLHF. CDR3 bases: TGCGCCAGCAGCCAAGACGGAGGAATTAATTCACCCCTCCACTTT.